The next 27 T cell receptor beta chains were all read from a single sample in a study of T cell repertoires in cytomegalovirus infection. TCRdb re-called the reads with MiXCR, one entry per CDR3 protein. The profile covers a few hundred thousand distinct CDR3 sequences, with around 27% appearing a single time and around 13% taken by the ten largest. Sequencing was carried out using PBMCs. These receptors came from a human donor in good health (CMV status not recorded). Some clones in this sample may be carry-over from other donors' samples.

This chain joins TRBV7-8 and TRBJ2-1; 7 nucleotides line up with TRBD2. J lost 8 bases, V lost 1 base, and 8 bases had no gene match. The CDR3 consists of 15 residues. Germline V gene data show CDR1 as SGHVS and CDR2 as FQNEAQ. CDR3 sequence (DNA): TGTGCCAGCAGCTTAGGTGGTGTTCGGGAGGATGAGCAGTTCTTC. Translating it yields CASSLGGVREDEQFF.

V gene TRBV6-1 combines with J gene TRBJ2-7, with TRBD2 matching over 8 bases. The CDR3 is made up of 16 amino acids. V gave up 4 bases and J gave up 0 bases; unmatched junction bases: 8. The V gene's germline CDR1 is MNHNS and CDR2 SASEGT. CDR3 sequence (DNA): TGTGCCAGCAGTGTTAGCGGGATTACTAGCTCCTACGAGCAGTACTTC. This sequence encodes CASSVSGITSSYEQYF.

This clonotype has a count of ten or more. This sequence joins TRBV28 and TRBJ1-6, with D uncertain. V dropped 5 bases and J dropped 4 bases, with 9 bases sitting between them. This CDR3 has 14 residues. Per the germline V gene, CDR1 is MDHEN and CDR2 is SYDVKM. CDR3 coding DNA: TGTGCCAGCAGTGTCTCGGGATATAATTCACCCCTCCACTTT. It yields the protein CASSVSGYNSPLHF. Full variable domain (rest looked up from reference TRBV28 and TRBJ1-6): DVKVTQSSRYLVKRTGEKVFLECVQDMDHENMFWYRQDPGLGLRLIYFSYDVKMKEKGDIPEGYSVSREKKERFSLILESASTNQTSMYLCASSVSGYNSPLHFGNGTRLTVT.

The chain uses TRBV5-5 and TRBJ2-2, with 7 bases fitting TRBD1. The germline CDR1 and CDR2 sequences are SGHKS and YYEKEE (reference sequence). Trimming removed 4 bases from V and 2 bases from J; junction bases left unmatched: 5. CDR3 size: 15 residues. This chain's CDR3 is CASSQTGINTGELFF. DNA for the CDR3: TGTGCCAGCAGCCAGACAGGGATAAACACCGGGGAGCTGTTTTTT.

This clonotype was seen a few times. The chain uses TRBV24-1 and TRBJ1-5, with D uncertain. V dropped 4 bases and J dropped 4 bases, with 10 bases sitting between them. CDR1 and CDR2 from the germline V gene are KGHDR and SFDVKD. CDR3 length: 14 amino acids. This chain's CDR3 is CATSERDPNQPQHF. CDR3 nucleotide sequence: TGTGCCACCAGTGAACGGGATCCAAATCAGCCCCAGCATTTT.

The chain recombines TRBV11-2 with TRBJ2-2; the match to TRBD2 covers 13 bases. The CDR3 covers 16 residues. The V gene end was trimmed by 5 bases and the J gene end by 6 bases; junction bases not matched to a gene: 6. Germline V gene lookup returns CDR1 SGHAT and CDR2 FQNNGV. CDR3 coding DNA: TGTGCCAGCAGCCGTGGGACTAGCGGGATCGCCGGGGAGCTGTTTTTT. Protein: CASSRGTSGIAGELFF.

There are a few counts of this clonotype. This chain connects TRBV7-2 to TRBJ1-6; 7 nucleotides agree with TRBD1. Germline V gene lookup returns CDR1 SGHTA and CDR2 FQGNSA. V lost 4 bases and J lost 10; bases outside the gene matches: 10. The CDR3 runs 15 residues. The CDR3 bases are TGTGCCAGCAGCTCCCGACAGGGTCCGGGATCACCCCTCCACTTT. It codes for CASSSRQGPGSPLHF.

Comments on this clonotype: An end of the junction does not agree with germline; a read error may underlie this. J is TRBJ2-1 and V is TRBV11-2; either TRBD1 or TRBD2 may fit D (5 bases each). The CDR3 covers 13 residues. Germline assignment: CDR1 SGHAT and CDR2 FQNNGV. CDR3: CVSSQFPGGEQFF. CDR3 coding DNA: TGTGTCAGCAGCCAGTTTCCTGGGGGAGAGCAGTTCTTC.

The chain is built from TRBV7-2 and TRBJ1-5, with D possibly being TRBD1 (6 bases). The CDR3 loop spans 15 amino acids. Trimming pared 6 bases from V and 5 bases from J, leaving 17 bases between. Per the germline V gene, CDR1 is SGHTA and CDR2 is FQGNSA. CDR3: CASRLGHSVYQPQHF. The CDR3 nucleotides are TGTGCCAGCAGATTGGGACACTCAGTGTATCAGCCCCAGCATTTT.

This clonotype has just a few counts. The rearrangement uses TRBV6-5 and TRBJ1-1; 11 bases are shared with TRBD1. This CDR3 region has 17 residues. CDR1 and CDR2 (germline): MNHEY, SVGAGI. V lost 6 bases and J lost 5; bases outside the gene matches: 14. This CDR3 is CASRLAGTGGTFTEAFF. The CDR3 bases are TGTGCCAGCAGACTGGCCGGGACAGGGGGTACGTTTACTGAAGCTTTCTTT.

The chain joins TRBV7-9 to TRBJ2-7; 12 bases fit TRBD2. The CDR3 runs to 19 residues. The ends lost 4 bases at V and 3 bases at J; junction bases unmatched: 16. Per the germline V gene, CDR1 is SEHNR and CDR2 is FQNEAQ (reference sequence). CDR3 coding DNA: TGTGCCAGCAGCTCCTCCAGGGGGCTAGCGGGAGGGCTTTACTACGAGCAGTACTTC. This codes for CASSSSRGLAGGLYYEQYF.

This chain connects TRBV12-5 to TRBJ1-1; a possible D gene is TRBD1 (5 bases). The CDR3 is made up of 12 amino acids. The V and J ends lost 5 bases and 7 bases respectively, with 11 bases between them. Per the germline V gene, CDR1 is LGHNT and CDR2 is FRNRAP. This CDR3 reads CASGRGFREAFF. The CDR3 region has the DNA TGTGCTAGTGGTCGGGGGTTTCGTGAAGCTTTCTTT. Full variable domain (remainder filled in from reference TRBV12-5 and TRBJ1-1): DARVTQTPRHKVTEMGQEVTMRCQPILGHNTVFWYRQTMMQGLELLAYFRNRAPLDDSGMPKDRFSAEMPDATLATLKIQPSEPRDSAVYFCASGRGFREAFFGQGTRLTVV.

V usage is TRBV18 and J usage is TRBJ2-3, with 14 bases identical to TRBD2. Trimming at V came to 4 bases and at J to 4 bases, leaving 19 bases not matched to a gene. This CDR3 is built from 21 residues. Germline assignment: CDR1 KGHSH and CDR2 LQKENI. The CDR3 DNA is TGTGCCAGCTCACGACTCTCCGCCACCGGGACTAGCGGGAGTTTAGCAGATACGCAGTATTTT. Translating gives CASSRLSATGTSGSLADTQYF.

The chain couples TRBV7-2 to TRBJ2-5; D perhaps matches TRBD1 (7 bases). The CDR3 runs 15 residues. Germline CDR1 is SGHTA and CDR2 is FQGNSA. V lost 8 bases to trimming and J lost 5 bases, with 21 bases between them. The CDR3: CASCPSQGRWETQYF. DNA for the CDR3: TGTGCCAGCTGCCCGTCACAGGGGAGGTGGGAGACCCAGTACTTC.

This clonotype was observed a handful of times. DNA of the CDR3: TGTGCCAGCAGTCGGGGACTAGCGGGAGGGCCTGGTGAGCAGTTCTTC. Translated, it gives CASSRGLAGGPGEQFF. The V call is TRBV27, the J call TRBJ2-1, with TRBD2 matching over 16 bases. CDR1 and CDR2 (germline): MNHEY, SMNVEV (reference sequence). This CDR3 is built from 16 residues. The V and J ends lost 5 bases and 9 bases, in that order; junction bases with no gene match: 7.

J is TRBJ1-5 and V is TRBV7-2; 8 bases match TRBD1. The CDR3 runs 15 residues. Per the germline V gene, CDR1 is SGHTA and CDR2 is FQGNSA. The ends lost 3 bases at V and 6 bases at J; junction bases unmatched: 7. The CDR3 coding sequence is TGTGCCAGCAGCTTCTTCGGACAGGGAGCTCAGCCCCAGCATTTT. It codes for CASSFFGQGAQPQHF.

The chain has TRBV6-2 or TRBV6-3 and TRBJ1-3, with a possible D match to TRBD1 (5 bases). The V and J ends lost 8 bases and 4 bases respectively, with 12 bases between them. CDR1 is MNHEY and CDR2 is SVGEGT in the germline V gene. The CDR3 consists of 13 residues. In nucleotides, the CDR3 is TGTGCCAGCGTCGGGACGACAGGAAACACCATATATTTT. It encodes CASVGTTGNTIYF.

This clonotype was detected a few times. The chain is built from TRBV7-2 and TRBJ2-1; no firm D call. Germline V lookup: CDR1 SGHTA, CDR2 FQGNSA. The CDR3 spans 13 residues. Trimming took off 0 bases at V and 3 bases at J, with 3 bases between the two ends. CDR3 sequence: CASSLAVYNEQFF. For the CDR3, the DNA is TGTGCCAGCAGCTTAGCGGTCTACAATGAGCAGTTCTTC. Based on the CDR3 plus reference TRBV7-2 and TRBJ2-1, the full variable domain is GAGVSQSPSNKVTEKGKDVELRCDPISGHTALYWYRQSLGQGLEFLIYFQGNSAPDKSGLPSDRFSAERTGGSVSTLTIQRTQQEDSAVYLCASSLAVYNEQFFGPGTRLTVL.

The V and J genes are TRBV6-1 and TRBJ2-5, with a tentative D call TRBD1 (6 bases). V was shortened by 2 bases and J by 4 bases, with 20 bases between the two germline ends. Germline CDR1 and CDR2: MNHNS and SASEGT. This CDR3 has 17 amino acids. As DNA, the CDR3 is TGTGCCAGCAGTGAAAGGCCAATTGACAGGTCCAGAGAGACCCAGTACTTC. Protein: CASSERPIDRSRETQYF.

The genes are TRBV19 and TRBJ1-5; no firm D call. Germline V lookup: CDR1 LNHDA, CDR2 SQIVND (reference sequence). V lost 0 bases to trimming and J lost 1 base, with 4 bases between them. The CDR3 is 14 amino acids. The CDR3 DNA sequence: TGTGCCAGTAGTATAGATGGGAGCAATCAGCCCCAGCATTTT. Protein product: CASSIDGSNQPQHF. Full variable domain (missing parts from reference TRBV19 and TRBJ1-5): DGGITQSPKYLFRKEGQNVTLSCEQNLNHDAMYWYRQDPGQGLRLIYYSQIVNDFQKGDIAEGYSVSREKKESFPLTVTSAQKNPTAFYLCASSIDGSNQPQHFGDGTRLSIL.

This clonotype showed up just a few times. This chain links TRBV12-3 or TRBV12-4 with TRBJ1-5; no clear D. V gave up 3 bases and J gave up 7 bases, with 13 bases separating them. The CDR3 length is 14 residues. CDR3 region: CASSLDPIGQPQHF. The CDR3 coding sequence is TGTGCCAGCAGTTTGGACCCGATCGGGCAGCCCCAGCATTTT.

This rearrangement joins TRBV28 to TRBJ2-3; D remains ambiguous. CDR1 is MDHEN, CDR2 SYDVKM, per germline. Trimming cost V 4 bases and J 1 base, with 12 bases left between them. The CDR3 has 15 amino acids. The CDR3 sequence is CASSSPRYGTDTQYF. CDR3 nucleotides: TGTGCCAGCAGTTCCCCCCGTTACGGCACAGATACGCAGTATTTT.

In its sample, this clonotype was seen many times. The rearrangement joins TRBV7-8 to TRBJ2-1; TRBD1 aligns across 7 bases. Germline CDR1 is SGHVS and CDR2 is FQNEAQ. The junction had 16 bases not matched to a gene; V was cut back by 5 bases and J by 9 bases. This CDR3 spans 16 amino acids. CDR3 sequence (DNA): TGTGCCAGCAGCCACCCCGGGCAGGGGGTACGTGGTGAGCAGTTCTTC. Translating gives CASSHPGQGVRGEQFF.

This clonotype occurred a few times. This rearrangement joins TRBV5-5 to TRBJ2-2; D gene unclear. Per germline, CDR1 SGHKS and CDR2 YYEKEE (reference sequence). The CDR3 loop spans 15 amino acids. V lost 1 base, J lost 0 bases, and 7 bases lay in between. CDR3: CASSLQITNTGELFF. CDR3 nucleotide sequence: TGTGCCAGCAGCTTGCAAATTACGAACACCGGGGAGCTGTTTTTT.

The rearrangement joins TRBV25-1 to TRBJ1-5, with D maybe TRBD1 (5 bases). Per germline, CDR1 MGHDK and CDR2 SYGVNS. V gave up 2 bases and J gave up 1 base, with 6 bases separating them. There are 14 residues in the CDR3. CDR3 loop: CASSEPGSNQPQHF. Here the CDR3 DNA reads TGTGCCAGCAGTGAACCAGGGAGCAATCAGCCCCAGCATTTT.

This clonotype came up a few times. J is TRBJ1-1 and V is TRBV5-6; possible D gene TRBD1, 6 bases. Per germline, CDR1 SGHDT and CDR2 YYEEEE. Trimming pared 2 bases from V and 10 bases from J, leaving 12 bases between. The CDR3 totals 12 residues. Here the CDR3 reads CASSLWTEGAFF. CDR3 nucleotide sequence: TGTGCCAGCAGCTTATGGACAGAGGGAGCTTTCTTT.

This clonotype was recorded many times. This chain links TRBV7-2 with TRBJ2-1; D is unclear. Germline CDR1 and CDR2: SGHTA and FQGNSA. V dropped 0 bases and J dropped 4 bases, with 4 bases sitting between them. This CDR3 region has 13 residues. The CDR3 bases are TGTGCCAGCAGCTTAGCAGAGTACAATGAGCAGTTCTTC. Amino acids: CASSLAEYNEQFF.